This T cell receptor (beta chain) was documented in a study of blood T cell repertoires in COVID-19. Across the whole study: Acute-phase and convalescent COVID-19 samples originated in the United States, Italy and Spain. The cDNA or gDNA used as material had been derived from T cells, B-cell-depleted T cells, or PBMCs.

Germline CDR1 is SEHNR and CDR2 is FQNEAQ (reference sequence). The CDR3 is made up of 15 amino acids. Trimming removed 5 bases at V and 6 bases at J, with 16 bases between. The repertoire was sequenced with immunoSEQ multiplex PCR; TCRdb's copy has only in-frame clones and lacks some. The sample records more than 45,000 clones, about 90% being singletons. The chain has TRBV7-9 and TRBJ1-4; D possibly corresponds to TRBD1 (5 bases). The sample taken for sequencing was peripheral blood. The TCR was taken from a human donor with active COVID-19. The donor label of this sample is uncertain. Here the CDR3 DNA reads TGTGCCAGCAGCCCCCTCGGGGGAGGGGATGAAAAACTGTTTTTT. Its protein is CASSPLGGGDEKLFF.